These 13 T cell receptor beta chains were all obtained from the same sample, sequenced in a study of memory CD4+ T cells and cytomegalovirus serostatus. The sort gate was single viable CD3+CD4+CD8-CD45RO+ cells for memory CD4+ T cells. Generated by immunoSEQ multiplex PCR, the TCRdb table keeps only in-frame clones and is missing some. Of roughly 45,000 clones listed, over 70% were seen once; the top ten hold around 0.5%. Sequences were obtained from memory CD4+ T cells from blood. The receptors stem from an adult in good health and CMV-seronegative.

The gene calls are TRBV9 and TRBJ2-2; D gene ambiguous. The length of the CDR3 is 15 residues. Germline CDR1 SGDLS, CDR2 YYNGEE. The V and J ends lost 0 bases and 4 bases respectively, with 10 bases between them. The CDR3 is CASSVDDLATGELFF. Written as DNA, the CDR3 is TGTGCCAGCAGCGTAGATGACTTAGCCACCGGGGAGCTGTTTTTT.

In this sample, this clone turned up a few times. The rearrangement joins TRBV25-1 to TRBJ1-3; 7 nucleotides align to TRBD1. Germline V gene data show CDR1 as MGHDK and CDR2 as SYGVNS. The V and J ends lost 2 bases and 3 bases, in that order; junction bases with no gene match: 4. The CDR3 extends over 15 amino acids. CDR3 sequence (DNA): TGTGCCAGCAGTGAACCGACAGGGAATGGAAACACCATATATTTT. Its protein is CASSEPTGNGNTIYF.

The rearrangement uses TRBV11-2 and TRBJ1-5; D remains unclear. This CDR3 has 14 amino acids. V dropped 0 bases and J dropped 1 base, with 4 bases sitting between them. Germline V gene data show CDR1 as SGHAT and CDR2 as FQNNGV. This CDR3 reads CASSLEVSNQPQHF. The CDR3 DNA reads as TGTGCCAGCAGCTTAGAGGTGAGCAATCAGCCCCAGCATTTT.

The rearrangement joins TRBV6-1 to TRBJ1-2, with D uncertain. Germline V gene sequence: CDR1 MNHNS, CDR2 SASEGT. The CDR3 runs to 13 residues. The DNA for the CDR3 is TGTGCGGGGAGCCCATCGGCGGTCTATGGCTACACCTTC. It encodes CAGSPSAVYGYTF.

This clone was detected only a few times. This sequence joins TRBV6-1 and TRBJ1-5; 12 bases line up with TRBD1. V trimming: 4 bases; J trimming: 1 base; junction bases outside the gene matches: 8. This CDR3 spans 18 amino acids. Germline V gene sequence: CDR1 MNHNS, CDR2 SASEGT. CDR3 sequence: CASSASRDRGLSNQPQHF. In nucleotides, the CDR3 is TGTGCCAGCAGTGCTTCCCGGGACAGGGGGCTGAGCAATCAGCCCCAGCATTTT.

This clone was counted a single time. The V call is TRBV5-4, the J call TRBJ1-1, with 8 nucleotides matching TRBD1. Per germline, CDR1 SGHNT and CDR2 YYREEE (reference sequence). CDR3 size: 14 residues. J was trimmed by 5 bases and V by 4 bases; bases with no gene match: 7. CDR3 DNA sequence: TGTGCCAGCAGCACATGGACAGGGATGACTGAAGCTTTCTTT. The encoded protein is CASSTWTGMTEAFF.

The DNA of the CDR3 is TGTGCCAGCAGTTTGCGCGACACCGTCGGGGAGCTGTTTTTT. This codes for CASSLRDTVGELFF. This chain links TRBV6-1 with TRBJ2-2, with no clear D. V lost 5 bases and J lost 7, with 14 bases in between. Per the germline V gene, CDR1 is MNHNS and CDR2 is SASEGT. The CDR3 sequence is 14 residues long.

This clone was found once. The genes are TRBV19 and TRBJ2-2; TRBD1 aligns across 7 bases. The V gene end was trimmed by 5 bases and the J gene end by 1 base; junction bases not matched to a gene: 1. The CDR3 is made up of 14 amino acids. Germline values: CDR1 LNHDA, CDR2 SQIVND (reference sequence). The CDR3 DNA reads as TGTGCCAGTAGTCGGACAGGGAACACCGGGGAGCTGTTTTTT. Translating it yields CASSRTGNTGELFF. Drawing the rest from reference TRBV19 and TRBJ2-2, the complete variable domain is DGGITQSPKYLFRKEGQNVTLSCEQNLNHDAMYWYRQDPGQGLRLIYYSQIVNDFQKGDIAEGYSVSREKKESFPLTVTSAQKNPTAFYLCASSRTGNTGELFFGEGSRLTVL.

This clone showed up just a few times. The J gene is TRBJ1-2, the V gene TRBV29-1; D is undetermined. Germline values: CDR1 SQVTM, CDR2 ANQGSEA. The CDR3 runs 12 residues. Trimming removed 5 bases at V and 5 bases at J, with 12 bases between. CDR3 sequence (DNA): TGCAGCGTTTCGGCGCTTCGGTATGGCTACACCTTC. Its protein is CSVSALRYGYTF.

This clone has a single count. V gene TRBV14 combines with J gene TRBJ2-2; TRBD1 might be the D (6 bases). Germline CDR1 SGHDN, CDR2 FVKESK. The CDR3 consists of 13 residues. The V end lost 3 bases, the J end lost 7 bases, and 9 bases lay between the germline ends. The CDR3 nucleotides are TGTGCCAGCAGCCAGAGGGGGAACGGGGAGCTGTTTTTT. This gives the protein CASSQRGNGELFF.

The chain has TRBV12-5 and TRBJ2-2; TRBD2 agrees at 11 bases. The CDR3 sequence is 19 residues long. From germline, CDR1 is LGHNT and CDR2 FRNRAP. J lost 2 bases, V lost 3 bases, and 11 bases had no gene match. CDR3 coding DNA: TGTGCTAGTGGTTTTTTTAGCGGGGGGGGGCCAATAAACACCGGGGAGCTGTTTTTT. The encoded protein is CASGFFSGGGPINTGELFF.

The gene calls are TRBV28 and TRBJ1-1; no reliable D call. V dropped 2 bases and J dropped 4 bases, with 14 bases sitting between them. The CDR3 consists of 15 residues. CDR1 is MDHEN and CDR2 is SYDVKM in the germline V gene. DNA of the CDR3: TGTGCCAGCAGTTTAGGCCGGCCCATGGGCACTGAAGCTTTCTTT. Its protein product is CASSLGRPMGTEAFF.

V usage is TRBV15 and J usage is TRBJ2-3; D remains ambiguous. CDR3 length: 13 amino acids. Trimming stripped 8 bases from V and 1 base from J, with 10 bases between. In germline, CDR1 is LNHNV, CDR2 YYDKDF (reference sequence). The CDR3 is CATAPGGTDTQYF. CDR3 in DNA: TGTGCCACCGCCCCGGGCGGCACAGATACGCAGTATTTT. Looking up the rest from reference TRBV15 and TRBJ2-3 gives the full variable domain: DAMVIQNPRYQVTQFGKPVTLSCSQTLNHNVMYWYQQKSSQAPKLLFHYYDKDFNNEADTPDNFQSRRPNTSFCFLDIRSPGLGDTAMYLCATAPGGTDTQYFGPGTRLTVL.